This TCR beta chain was captured in a study of T cell repertoires in cytomegalovirus infection. Study summary: Through public TCR beta signatures, both CMV infection and matching HLA type were indicated.

Study observations and caveats: In two of eight donors, the top clonotype was HLA-C-restricted CMV-specific.

From the reads, TCRdb called clonotypes with MiXCR, one entry per CDR3 protein. Of almost 500,000 distinct CDR3 sequences in the sample, around 10% were seen once. A remark on this clonotype: The antigen remains unidentified.

The germline V gene has CDR1 PRHDT and CDR2 FYEKMQ (reference sequence). Trimming took off 6 bases at V and 5 bases at J, with 13 bases between the two ends. This CDR3 region has 13 residues. This sequence joins TRBV13 and TRBJ1-1, with D possibly TRBD1 on 5 matching bases. Source material: PBMCs. The receptor's source is a human donor in good health (CMV status not recorded). Some clones in this sample may be carry-over from other donors' samples. CDR3 in amino acids: CASRSRRGTEAFF. CDR3 sequence (DNA): TGTGCCAGCAGATCCCGGAGGGGAACTGAAGCTTTCTTT.